This T cell receptor beta chain was obtained from a study of control samples from healthy donors and cancer patients. Assay: immunoSEQ multiplex PCR; the TCRdb copy retains only in-frame clones and omits some. The sample carries some 140,000 clones, about 95% recorded once. This CDR3 comprises 15 residues. The germline V and J ends were trimmed by 2 bases and 2 bases, with 13 bases remaining between them. Germline CDR1 is MGHRA and CDR2 is YSYEKL. Material: PBMCs. This TCR derives from a man in his sixties with colorectal cancer. V usage is TRBV4-1 and J usage is TRBJ2-7; D assignment may be TRBD1 or TRBD2 (5 bases each). This chain's CDR3 is CASSQFRDRTYEQYF. In nucleotides, the CDR3 is TGCGCCAGCAGCCAATTCCGGGACCGAACCTACGAGCAGTACTTC.